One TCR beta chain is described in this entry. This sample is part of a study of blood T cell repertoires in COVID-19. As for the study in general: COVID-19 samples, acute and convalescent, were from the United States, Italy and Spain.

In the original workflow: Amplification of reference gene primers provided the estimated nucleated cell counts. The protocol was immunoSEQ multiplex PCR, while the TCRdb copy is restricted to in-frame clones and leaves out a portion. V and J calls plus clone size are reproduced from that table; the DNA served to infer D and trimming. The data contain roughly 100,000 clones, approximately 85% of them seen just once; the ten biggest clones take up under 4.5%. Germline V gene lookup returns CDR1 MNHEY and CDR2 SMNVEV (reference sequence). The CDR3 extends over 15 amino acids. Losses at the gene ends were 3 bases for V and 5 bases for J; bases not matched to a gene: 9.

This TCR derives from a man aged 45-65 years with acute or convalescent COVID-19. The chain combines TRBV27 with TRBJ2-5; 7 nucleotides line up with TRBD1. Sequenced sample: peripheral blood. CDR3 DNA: TGTGCCAGCAGTTTGTTGACAGGGCGGAGGGAGACCCAGTACTTC. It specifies CASSLLTGRRETQYF.